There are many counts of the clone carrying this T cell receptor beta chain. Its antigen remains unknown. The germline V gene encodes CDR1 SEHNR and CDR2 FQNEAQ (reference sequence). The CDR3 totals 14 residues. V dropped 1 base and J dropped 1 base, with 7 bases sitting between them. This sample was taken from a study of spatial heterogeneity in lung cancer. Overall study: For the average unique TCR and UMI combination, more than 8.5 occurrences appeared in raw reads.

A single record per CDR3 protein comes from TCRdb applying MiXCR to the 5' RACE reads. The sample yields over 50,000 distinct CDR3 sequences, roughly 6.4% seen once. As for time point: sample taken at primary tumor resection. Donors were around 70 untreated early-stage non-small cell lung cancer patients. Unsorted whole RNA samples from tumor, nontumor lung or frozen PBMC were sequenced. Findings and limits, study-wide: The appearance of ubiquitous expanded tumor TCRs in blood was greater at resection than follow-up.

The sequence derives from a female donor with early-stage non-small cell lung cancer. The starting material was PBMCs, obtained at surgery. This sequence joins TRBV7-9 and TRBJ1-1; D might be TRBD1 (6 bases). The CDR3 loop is CASSLGTENTEAFF. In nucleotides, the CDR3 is TGTGCCAGCAGCTTAGGGACAGAGAACACTGAAGCTTTCTTT.